Presented here are 25 T cell receptor beta chains from one specimen sequenced in a study of OX40 agonist ivuxolimab in advanced cancers. Clones were sequenced by immunoSEQ multiplex PCR, and TCRdb holds only the in-frame ones, with some missing. The sample holds fewer than 25,000 clones; under 90% are singletons and the top ten take roughly a fifth. The source was CD4+ or CD8+ T cells sorted from blood, collected in a trial of the OX40 agonist ivuxolimab. Receptor source: an adult with an advanced solid tumor such as melanoma, head and neck, liver or kidney cancer.

V gene TRBV7-9 combines with J gene TRBJ2-2; D is uncertain. This CDR3 has 11 amino acids. With 1 base removed from V and 9 bases from J, the gap between germline ends came to 3 bases. CDR1 is SEHNR, CDR2 FQNEAQ, per germline (reference sequence). CDR3 DNA sequence: TGTGCCAGCAGCTTAGGACGGGAGCTGTTTTTT. This translates into CASSLGRELFF.

The rearrangement uses TRBV5-4 and TRBJ2-7, with D perhaps TRBD1 (6 bases). Germline V lookup: CDR1 SGHNT, CDR2 YYREEE (reference sequence). The CDR3 sequence is 14 residues long. V gave up 1 base and J gave up 2 bases, with 10 bases separating them. CDR3 residues: CASSLWDKTYEQYF. The CDR3 DNA follows: TGTGCCAGCAGCTTGTGGGACAAGACCTACGAGCAGTACTTC.

The rearrangement uses TRBV27 and TRBJ1-5, with D possibly TRBD1 on 5 matching bases. Per germline, CDR1 MNHEY and CDR2 SMNVEV (reference sequence). The CDR3 covers 15 residues. Trimming took off 7 bases at V and 0 bases at J, with 13 bases between the two ends. The CDR3 spells CASNTGWDSNQPQHF. The CDR3 DNA is TGTGCCAGCAATACAGGCTGGGATAGCAATCAGCCCCAGCATTTT.

The gene calls are TRBV29-1 and TRBJ1-2; unclear D gene. This CDR3 has 13 amino acids. Germline CDR1 and CDR2: SQVTM and ANQGSEA. V lost 0 bases and J lost 3, with 8 bases in between. The CDR3 nucleotides are TGCAGCGTTGAAGATCTCGAGGACTATGGCTACACCTTC. It specifies CSVEDLEDYGYTF.

CDR3 protein: CASSLGQVVGPYEQYF. Here the CDR3 DNA reads TGTGCCAGCAGCTTGGGACAGGTTGTTGGTCCCTACGAGCAGTACTTC. The V gene is TRBV5-6, the J gene TRBJ2-7; possible D gene TRBD1, 6 bases. Trimming removed 0 bases at V and 2 bases at J, with 15 bases between. This CDR3 has 16 amino acids. Germline V CDR1 and CDR2: SGHDT, YYEEEE.

The chain uses TRBV7-6 and TRBJ2-7, with D unresolved. Germline loops: CDR1 SGHVS, CDR2 FNYEAQ. The CDR3 loop spans 11 amino acids. V was pared by 5 bases and J by 4 bases, with 6 bases between. The CDR3 DNA reads as TGTGCCAGCAGCACGGATTACGAGCAGTACTTC. This encodes CASSTDYEQYF.

V is TRBV7-6 and J is TRBJ2-2; 7 bases fit TRBD1. The CDR3 has 16 amino acids. Trimming cost V 7 bases and J 2 bases; bases outside gene matches: 10. CDR1 SGHVS and CDR2 FNYEAQ come from the germline V gene. The CDR3 protein is CASIPIGQANTGELFF. The CDR3 DNA reads as TGTGCCAGCATCCCAATAGGACAGGCAAACACCGGGGAGCTGTTTTTT.

About this clone itself: One end of the junction is discordant with germline, which a read error may explain. J is TRBJ1-4 and V is TRBV7-9; D is ambiguous. Germline V gives CDR1 SEHNR, CDR2 FQNEAQ (reference sequence). This CDR3 is built from 12 residues. The chain's CDR3 is CASSLYDERLFF. CDR3 coding DNA: TGTGCCAGCAGCTTATACGATGAAAGACTGTTTTTT.

The rearrangement links TRBV5-1 to TRBJ2-7; D unclear. CDR1 is SGHRS, CDR2 YFSETQ, per germline. The CDR3 spans 13 residues. V was cut by 0 bases and J by 1 base, with 5 bases left in between. The CDR3 protein is CASSLAPSYEQYF. CDR3 nucleotides: TGCGCCAGCAGCTTGGCCCCATCCTACGAGCAGTACTTC.

The rearrangement joins TRBV19 to TRBJ2-1; 8 positions match TRBD2. The V and J ends lost 0 bases and 4 bases, in that order; junction bases with no gene match: 5. This CDR3 has 16 amino acids. The germline V gene has CDR1 LNHDA and CDR2 SQIVND (reference sequence). Written as DNA, the CDR3 is TGTGCCAGTAGTATAGATCACGGGGGGGGATACAATGAGCAGTTCTTC. As protein: CASSIDHGGGYNEQFF. Looking up the rest from reference TRBV19 and TRBJ2-1 gives the full variable domain: DGGITQSPKYLFRKEGQNVTLSCEQNLNHDAMYWYRQDPGQGLRLIYYSQIVNDFQKGDIAEGYSVSREKKESFPLTVTSAQKNPTAFYLCASSIDHGGGYNEQFFGPGTRLTVL.

This chain connects TRBV5-1 to TRBJ2-7; the D gene could be TRBD1 or TRBD2 (6 bases each). Looked up from germline, CDR1 is SGHRS and CDR2 is YFSETQ. Trimming took off 3 bases at V and 2 bases at J, with 9 bases between the two ends. This CDR3 has 13 amino acids. CDR3: CASSSGATYEQYF. CDR3 bases: TGCGCCAGCAGCTCGGGGGCCACCTACGAGCAGTACTTC.

The chain combines TRBV28 with TRBJ1-5; TRBD1 matches at 8 bases. This CDR3 has 16 residues. The trim removed 5 bases at V and 3 bases at J, leaving 9 bases unmatched. Germline-derived CDR1 and CDR2 are MDHEN and SYDVKM. CDR3 nucleotide sequence: TGTGCCAGCAGTCCCATTACAGGGGGTCACAATCAGCCCCAGCATTTT. Translation gives CASSPITGGHNQPQHF.

The chain employs TRBV19 and TRBJ2-2; a weak D match, TRBD2 (6 bases). Trimming removed 8 bases from V and 5 bases from J, with 12 bases in between. Germline CDR1 LNHDA, CDR2 SQIVND (reference sequence). The CDR3 runs to 13 residues. CDR3 residues: CASQLAPTGELFF. CDR3 DNA: TGTGCCAGTCAACTAGCACCGACCGGGGAGCTGTTTTTT.

The chain couples TRBV28 to TRBJ1-4; D is ambiguous. V was shortened by 3 bases and J by 8 bases, with 13 bases between the two germline ends. There are 14 residues in the CDR3. Germline-derived CDR1 and CDR2 are MDHEN and SYDVKM. This chain's CDR3 is CASSLEIPREKLFF. CDR3 nucleotides: TGTGCCAGCAGTTTGGAAATACCTCGGGAAAAACTGTTTTTT.

This chain connects TRBV19 to TRBJ1-1; the match to TRBD1 covers 9 bases. The CDR3 runs to 14 residues. Germline assignment: CDR1 LNHDA and CDR2 SQIVND (reference sequence). J was trimmed by 8 bases and V by 6 bases; bases with no gene match: 10. CDR3 residues: CASRSDRGVAEAFF. The CDR3 nucleotides read TGTGCCAGTAGGTCGGACAGGGGTGTTGCGGAAGCTTTCTTT. The full variable domain, in which reference TRBV19 and TRBJ1-1 provide the parts outside the CDR3, is DGGITQSPKYLFRKEGQNVTLSCEQNLNHDAMYWYRQDPGQGLRLIYYSQIVNDFQKGDIAEGYSVSREKKESFPLTVTSAQKNPTAFYLCASRSDRGVAEAFFGQGTRLTVV.

The chain employs TRBV11-3 and TRBJ2-2; D remains unclear. In germline, CDR1 is SGHNT, CDR2 YENEEA. The CDR3 loop spans 19 amino acids. The V gene lost 0 bases and the J gene lost 1 base, with 18 bases spanning the gap. CDR3 sequence: CASSLDRLTAILNTGELFF. The CDR3 DNA follows: TGTGCCAGCAGCTTAGATCGTTTGACTGCCATATTGAACACCGGGGAGCTGTTTTTT.

This sequence joins TRBV18 and TRBJ1-1; 10 bases match TRBD1. This CDR3 contains 15 residues. Germline CDR1 reads KGHSH; CDR2 reads LQKENI. Germline trimming cut 4 bases from V and 6 bases from J; bases unmatched to any gene: 8. The CDR3 protein is CASSRPGQGIAEAFF. In DNA, the CDR3 is TGTGCCAGCTCACGCCCGGGACAGGGGATCGCTGAAGCTTTCTTT. The full variable domain, rest sourced from reference TRBV18 and TRBJ1-1, is NAGVMQNPRHLVRRRGQEARLRCSPMKGHSHVYWYRQLPEEGLKFMVYLQKENIIDESGMPKERFSAEFPKEGPSILRIQQVVRGDSAAYFCASSRPGQGIAEAFFGQGTRLTVV.

This clone was detected a few times. This chain joins TRBV28 and TRBJ1-2, with D maybe TRBD1 (5 bases). This CDR3 spans 14 amino acids. The V and J ends lost 6 bases and 7 bases respectively, with 18 bases between them. The V gene's germline CDR1 is MDHEN and CDR2 SYDVKM. The CDR3 reads CASRRQSSTSGYTF. The CDR3 DNA is TGTGCCAGCAGGAGACAGTCCTCCACTAGTGGCTACACCTTC.

V usage is TRBV29-1 and J usage is TRBJ2-7; 8 bases are a match to TRBD1. Germline CDR1 reads SQVTM; CDR2 reads ANQGSEA. The CDR3 covers 14 residues. Trimming at V came to 4 bases and at J to 4 bases, leaving 9 bases not matched to a gene. CDR3: CSVVGGDRGYEQYF. Here the CDR3 DNA reads TGCAGCGTTGTCGGCGGCGACAGGGGTTACGAGCAGTACTTC.

This clone was seen just once. V usage is TRBV19 and J usage is TRBJ1-1; weak D call: TRBD1 (5 bases). Trimming cost V 6 bases and J 4 bases, with 21 bases left between them. Looked up from germline, CDR1 is LNHDA and CDR2 is SQIVND (reference sequence). This CDR3 contains 16 residues. CDR3 sequence: CASRNERRFGATEAFF. The CDR3 DNA sequence: TGTGCCAGTAGAAATGAGAGGCGGTTTGGGGCCACTGAAGCTTTCTTT.

This chain joins TRBV11-3 and TRBJ2-5; the match to TRBD2 covers 10 bases. Germline CDR1 is SGHNT and CDR2 is YENEEA. The trim removed 4 bases at V and 5 bases at J, leaving 7 bases unmatched. This CDR3 has 15 residues. The CDR3 region is CASSSEAGGEETQYF. The CDR3 region has the DNA TGTGCCAGCAGCTCGGAAGCGGGGGGGGAGGAGACCCAGTACTTC.

This rearrangement joins TRBV7-3 to TRBJ2-3; 9 bases map to TRBD2. V gave up 2 bases and J gave up 1 base; unmatched junction bases: 7. The germline V gene encodes CDR1 SGHTA and CDR2 FQGTGA. There are 17 residues in the CDR3. The CDR3 loop reads CASSLWERGEGTDTQYF. The CDR3 DNA reads TGTGCCAGCAGCTTATGGGAGCGGGGGGAGGGCACAGATACGCAGTATTTT.

This chain joins TRBV5-1 and TRBJ1-5; 7 nucleotides line up with TRBD1. Unmatched junction bases numbered 4, after V lost 4 bases and J lost 0 bases. There are 15 residues in the CDR3. Germline V CDR1 and CDR2: SGHRS, YFSETQ. CDR3 in DNA: TGCGCCAGCAGCCAGGGACAGTATAGCAATCAGCCCCAGCATTTT. Translated: CASSQGQYSNQPQHF.

The genes are TRBV27 and TRBJ2-1; either TRBD1 or TRBD2 may supply D (5 bases each). Per the germline V gene, CDR1 is MNHEY and CDR2 is SMNVEV (reference sequence). The CDR3 runs 15 residues. Deletions cut 5 bases from V and 8 bases from J, with 19 bases between. CDR3: CASSPGTVNWDEQFF. The CDR3 nucleotides read TGTGCCAGCAGTCCCGGGACGGTAAACTGGGATGAGCAGTTCTTC.

The chain joins TRBV28 to TRBJ2-2; D may be TRBD1 (6 bases). V lost 8 bases, J lost 7 bases, and 26 bases lay in between. Germline V lookup: CDR1 MDHEN, CDR2 SYDVKM. The CDR3 spans 17 residues. The CDR3 coding sequence is TGTGCCAGCGTTGGTCTCCCAGGGGATACGAGCGGCGGGGAGCTGTTTTTT. Translation: CASVGLPGDTSGGELFF.